Given below is one T cell receptor (beta chain) in context. Its specificity is unknown. The CDR3 length is 15 residues. V lost 7 bases, J lost 2 bases, and 6 bases stayed unmatched. Germline CDR1 and CDR2: LNHDA and SQIVND (reference sequence). The source of the sample is a study of cytomegalovirus exposure and HLA in healthy donors. General study findings and limits: Specificity of a few CMV-associated chains for CMV antigens was verified in vitro. Being indistinguishable, some V segments were excluded, TRBV6-2 and TRBV6-3 among them. A later analysis linked a missense DCLRE1C variant to TCR beta V- and J-gene trimming.

The study ran its PCR with 60 Vbeta and 13 Jbeta primers. In the authors' workflow: In a later analysis, of around 85 million unique beta chains, some 10 million appeared in at least two donors. This table comes from immunoSEQ multiplex PCR, and its TCRdb copy is limited to in-frame clones, with some not included. Clone size and V and J calls were adopted from that table, with D and trimming inferred from the DNA. The repertoire has roughly 200,000 clones, about 88% of them found once; the top ten carry approximately 0.31%. Material for sequencing was PBMCs. The rearrangement links TRBV19 to TRBJ1-5; 9 bases map to TRBD1. This TCR was sampled from a woman aged 30 to 39 in good health and CMV-seronegative. CDR3 nucleotides: TGTGCCAGTACGGCCCGACAGGGGGGCAATCAGCCCCAGCATTTT. Protein: CASTARQGGNQPQHF.